These T cell receptor beta chains were read from a single sample in a study of blood T cell repertoires in COVID-19. Profiled with immunoSEQ multiplex PCR; TCRdb holds only in-frame clones, not every one. The sample has tens of thousands of clones; around 88% are singletons. The specimen was peripheral blood. The source of these receptors is a man aged 25 to 40 with acute or convalescent COVID-19. Each CDR3 is given without its conserved first and last residue.

v_call cdr3_aa
TRBV5-1 ASSLEAGGAYEQY
TRBV29-1 SVREGAGELF
TRBV3-1/TRBV3-2 ASSQGRGNTNQPQH
TRBV4-1 AGARQSNTGELF
TRBV5-1 ASSYTSGRLRDEQF
TRBV28 ASSLGDTKSADTQY
TRBV2 ASSDGLSYEQY
TRBV9 ASSVGGQGKELF
TRBV3-1/TRBV3-2 ASSQGRGEQY
TRBV19 ASSPAQGRDTDTQY
TRBV21-1 ATRAGDFESPLH
TRBV10-3 AISESGGQYEQY
TRBV7-8 ASSLGWRSEETDTQY
TRBV7-9 ASSLGGYGYT
TRBV7-3 ASSRTSGNNEQF
TRBV5-1 ASSLSTGMGETQY
TRBV10-2 ASRPGTGGQETQY
TRBV5-4 ASSLGGDRISPLH
TRBV24-1 ATGKKAGVLQETQY
TRBV19 ASSILAGAGELF
TRBV3-1/TRBV3-2 ASSYPGQGTYEQY
TRBV20-1 SATGGGEQY
TRBV3-1/TRBV3-2 ASSQAVGSRETQY
TRBV3-1/TRBV3-2 ASSFDSGARNYGYT
TRBV6-2/TRBV6-3 ASSFAGSGANVLT
TRBV28 ASSSKTTGTSNTEAF
TRBV6-1 ASSEWGQPNSPLH
TRBV29-1 SLSSRDRGTQY
TRBV11-3 ASSLRRRDRFPDTQY
TRBV15 ATSGSTRLFTGELF
TRBV6-4 ASSPQGGATDTQY
TRBV14 ASSQARPSGLTTYEQY
TRBV5-4 ASSLSLGAYNEQF
TRBV28 ASDSEGIGNTIY
TRBV5-6 ASSQLAGGSSYNEQF
TRBV7-9 ASSLDMTGAWNEQF
TRBV25-1 ASSFPGLAMTDTQY
TRBV19 ASSDFGQKKPEAF
TRBV19 ASMSEANSPLH
TRBV7-2 ASSLGTAQH
TRBV28 ASSCSGTGFRCYEQY
TRBV24-1 ASGLATNTGELF
TRBV28 ASSFLQGWSGELF
TRBV28 ASRRPGGLNEKLF
TRBV18 ASSPGSGRGNEQY
TRBV6-5 ASGTGSYEQY
TRBV7-8 ASSLAFSEQY
TRBV28 ASSTWTGPGNTIY
TRBV20-1 SAKDRGGYT
TRBV19 ASSVTGPTEAF
TRBV12-3/TRBV12-4 ASSLPTGGQQF
TRBV9 ASSTPRQGDNSPLH
TRBV7-2 ASSQRGGYEQY
TRBV28 ASSFSRVSYEQY
TRBV5-1 ASSLAVSAEETQY